Below are 28 T cell receptor beta chains sequenced from a single sample in a study of OX40 agonist ivuxolimab in advanced cancers. Here immunoSEQ multiplex PCR was the method, and the copy in TCRdb shows in-frame clones only, minus some. This table has tens of thousands of clones, roughly 89% appearing once. Here the sequenced sample was CD4+ or CD8+ T cells sorted from blood, taken in a trial of the OX40 agonist ivuxolimab. These receptors originate from an adult with an advanced solid tumor such as melanoma, head and neck, liver or kidney cancer.

This clone was detected a few times. The chain combines TRBV2 with TRBJ2-1, with TRBD2 matching 9 bases. The J segment lost 7 bases and the V segment lost 5 bases, leaving 3 bases of the junction unmatched. Germline values: CDR1 SNHLY, CDR2 FYNNEI. This CDR3 has 13 residues. CDR3 residues: CASSSGLANEQFF. In DNA form, the CDR3 reads TGTGCCAGCAGTTCGGGACTAGCAAATGAGCAGTTCTTC. Full variable domain (rest looked up from reference TRBV2 and TRBJ2-1): EPEVTQTPSHQVTQMGQEVILRCVPISNHLYFYWYRQILGQKVEFLVSFYNNEISEKSEIFDDQFSVERPDGSNFTLKIRSTKLEDSAMYFCASSSGLANEQFFGPGTRLTVL.

This clone was found a few times. This chain joins TRBV19 and TRBJ1-2, with 9 bases fitting TRBD1. The CDR3 runs 16 residues. The V gene's germline CDR1 is LNHDA and CDR2 SQIVND (reference sequence). V gave up 6 bases and J gave up 8 bases; unmatched junction bases: 16. The CDR3 region has the DNA TGTGCCAGTAGCCTACCGGACAGGGGAGGAAAGATGGGCTACACCTTC. Its protein is CASSLPDRGGKMGYTF. The complete variable domain, with remaining parts taken from reference TRBV19 and TRBJ1-2, reads DGGITQSPKYLFRKEGQNVTLSCEQNLNHDAMYWYRQDPGQGLRLIYYSQIVNDFQKGDIAEGYSVSREKKESFPLTVTSAQKNPTAFYLCASSLPDRGGKMGYTFGSGTRLTVV.

The rearrangement links TRBV5-1 to TRBJ2-7; D remains ambiguous. The V gene lost 4 bases and the J gene lost 0 bases, with 11 bases spanning the gap. CDR3 size: 14 residues. Germline V CDR1 and CDR2: SGHRS, YFSETQ. CDR3 protein: CASSEGSNSYEQYF. Written as DNA, the CDR3 is TGCGCCAGCAGCGAAGGCTCAAACTCCTACGAGCAGTACTTC.

V usage is TRBV7-3 and J usage is TRBJ2-3; 8 positions match TRBD2. The CDR3 length is 16 residues. The V gene end was trimmed by 5 bases and the J gene end by 1 base; junction bases not matched to a gene: 8. Per germline, CDR1 SGHTA and CDR2 FQGTGA. CDR3 nucleotide sequence: TGTGCCAGCAGCCCCCGGATCGGGGGGGGCACAGATACGCAGTATTTT. This sequence encodes CASSPRIGGGTDTQYF.

The chain links TRBV21-1 to TRBJ2-4. TRBV21-1 is a recognized pseudogene. This CDR3 is built from 12 residues. CDR3 amino acids: CASTHGGNIQYF. The CDR3 DNA follows: TGTGCCAGCACCCACGGTGGGAACATTCAGTACTTC.

The chain combines TRBV30 with TRBJ1-3; TRBD1 matches at 8 bases. This CDR3 is built from 17 residues. In germline, CDR1 is GTSNPN, CDR2 SVGIG (reference sequence). The V and J ends lost 1 base and 3 bases, in that order; junction bases with no gene match: 11. CDR3 loop: CAWSGTGGWIGGNTIYF. DNA for the CDR3: TGTGCCTGGAGTGGTACAGGGGGTTGGATCGGTGGAAACACCATATATTTT.

The chain has TRBV7-9 and TRBJ1-2; no reliable D call. The CDR3 has 13 amino acids. Germline V gene data show CDR1 as SEHNR and CDR2 as FQNEAQ (reference sequence). The V end lost 6 bases, the J end lost 8 bases, and 16 bases lay between the germline ends. CDR3 amino acids: CASSAGPREGYTF. The CDR3 coding sequence is TGTGCCAGCAGTGCGGGCCCGCGAGAGGGCTACACCTTC.

This chain joins TRBV5-1 and TRBJ2-3, with 14 positions matching TRBD2. Germline trimming cut 4 bases from V and 0 bases from J; bases unmatched to any gene: 7. Germline CDR1 is SGHRS and CDR2 is YFSETQ. The CDR3 is made up of 18 amino acids. CDR3 DNA sequence: TGCGCCAGCAGCCGGACTAGCGGGGGGTTTACTAGCACAGATACGCAGTATTTT. Its protein is CASSRTSGGFTSTDTQYF.

This clone occurred a few times. This chain links TRBV6-1 with TRBJ2-2, with D uncertain. V was pared by 4 bases and J by 1 base, with 10 bases between. This CDR3 has 15 residues. Per germline, CDR1 MNHNS and CDR2 SASEGT. The CDR3 reads CASSVVWGNTGELFF. CDR3 sequence (DNA): TGTGCCAGCAGTGTCGTGTGGGGGAACACCGGGGAGCTGTTTTTT.

The V call is TRBV19, the J call TRBJ2-7; 10 nucleotides agree with TRBD1. Germline CDR1 reads LNHDA; CDR2 reads SQIVND (reference sequence). The CDR3 has 16 residues. V shed 7 bases and J 0 bases; nucleotides not matched to a gene: 9. CDR3 coding DNA: TGTGCCAGTAAGGCGACAGGGGGCCTCGGCTCCTACGAGCAGTACTTC. This encodes CASKATGGLGSYEQYF.

The V call is TRBV6-1, the J call TRBJ1-1; 8 bases match TRBD1. The CDR3 has 18 amino acids. The V segment lost 2 bases and the J segment 5 bases; nucleotides outside the gene matches: 16. Germline V gene sequence: CDR1 MNHNS, CDR2 SASEGT. Here the CDR3 reads CASSESGQGAVTGTEAFF. The CDR3 DNA is TGTGCCAGCAGTGAAAGCGGGCAGGGGGCGGTGACGGGGACTGAAGCTTTCTTT.

V gene TRBV28 combines with J gene TRBJ2-3; TRBD1 agrees at 9 bases. CDR1 and CDR2 (germline): MDHEN, SYDVKM. This CDR3 is built from 16 residues. V gave up 4 bases and J gave up 5 bases; unmatched junction bases: 10. CDR3 bases: TGTGCCAGCAGTTCCTACTGGGACAGGGAGGGAGATACGCAGTATTTT. Translating gives CASSSYWDREGDTQYF.

This rearrangement joins TRBV2 to TRBJ2-7; 9 positions agree with TRBD2. Germline loops: CDR1 SNHLY, CDR2 FYNNEI. CDR3 length: 14 residues. V dropped 7 bases and J dropped 4; count of bases not matched to a gene: 8. The CDR3 here is CASTPGLAYYEQYF. The DNA of the CDR3 is TGTGCCAGCACTCCGGGACTAGCTTATTACGAGCAGTACTTC. The whole variable domain, remainder taken from reference TRBV2 and TRBJ2-7, is EPEVTQTPSHQVTQMGQEVILRCVPISNHLYFYWYRQILGQKVEFLVSFYNNEISEKSEIFDDQFSVERPDGSNFTLKIRSTKLEDSAMYFCASTPGLAYYEQYFGPGTRLTVT.

The chain is built from TRBV7-2 and TRBJ2-2; D is unclear. The germline V gene has CDR1 SGHTA and CDR2 FQGNSA. CDR3 length equals 12 residues. The germline V and J ends were trimmed by 2 bases and 8 bases, with 6 bases remaining between them. The CDR3: CASSLRGGELFF. For the CDR3, the DNA is TGTGCCAGCAGCTTACGAGGTGGGGAGCTGTTTTTT.

J is TRBJ2-5 and V is TRBV10-3; a weak D match, TRBD2 (5 bases). Trimming took off 7 bases at V and 2 bases at J, with 11 bases between the two ends. The CDR3 is 13 residues long. From germline, CDR1 is ENHRY and CDR2 SYGVKD. The CDR3 loop reads CAITPSPQETQYF. The CDR3 DNA follows: TGTGCCATCACCCCTAGCCCACAAGAGACCCAGTACTTC.

J is TRBJ1-5 and V is TRBV13; D gene unclear. The germline V gene has CDR1 PRHDT and CDR2 FYEKMQ (reference sequence). V was clipped by 4 bases and J by 6 bases, with 7 bases between them. The CDR3 consists of 12 residues. CDR3 nucleotides: TGTGCCAGCAGCTACTACGGTCAGCCCCAGCATTTT. It specifies CASSYYGQPQHF.

The chain couples TRBV27 to TRBJ1-1; 10 bases fit TRBD1. V trimming: 7 bases; J trimming: 4 bases; junction bases outside the gene matches: 6. This CDR3 is built from 14 residues. Germline V CDR1 and CDR2: MNHEY, SMNVEV (reference sequence). CDR3 DNA sequence: TGTGCCAGCACCCGGGACAGGGGTGTCACTGAAGCTTTCTTT. This codes for CASTRDRGVTEAFF.

The count of this clone is one. V usage is TRBV29-1 and J usage is TRBJ2-2; 9 bases are shared with TRBD1. Trimming removed 7 bases from V and 7 bases from J; junction bases left unmatched: 7. The CDR3 contains 13 residues. Per germline, CDR1 SQVTM and CDR2 ANQGSEA. CDR3 DNA sequence: TGCAGCGCCGGGACAGGGTTGATCGGGGAGCTGTTTTTT. It is translated as CSAGTGLIGELFF.

The genes are TRBV15 and TRBJ2-1; TRBD2 matches at 14 bases. CDR1 LNHNV and CDR2 YYDKDF come from the germline V gene (reference sequence). V was clipped by 3 bases and J by 7 bases; unmatched bases: 5. CDR3 length: 16 amino acids. The CDR3 loop reads CATSSQTSGRGNEQFF. The CDR3 DNA reads as TGTGCCACCAGCAGTCAGACTAGCGGGAGGGGTAATGAGCAGTTCTTC.

The chain uses TRBV19 and TRBJ2-1, with D perhaps TRBD1 (6 bases). The CDR3 loop spans 14 amino acids. Trimming removed 5 bases at V and 3 bases at J, with 11 bases between. Per the germline V gene, CDR1 is LNHDA and CDR2 is SQIVND (reference sequence). CDR3 coding DNA: TGTGCCAGTAGTCTCCAGGGGATCTACAATGAGCAGTTCTTC. Translated, it gives CASSLQGIYNEQFF.

This chain uses TRBV2 with TRBJ1-1, with D tentatively TRBD1 (6 bases). The germline CDR1 and CDR2 sequences are SNHLY and FYNNEI. This CDR3 has 14 residues. Trimming took 6 bases from V and 1 from J, leaving 12 bases between them. CDR3 amino acids: CASSVDSTNTEAFF. CDR3 bases: TGTGCCAGCAGCGTGGACAGCACGAACACTGAAGCTTTCTTT.

The rearrangement joins TRBV5-5 to TRBJ2-7, with D possibly being TRBD1 (6 bases). Germline CDR1 is SGHKS and CDR2 is YYEKEE (reference sequence). This CDR3 has 12 amino acids. V gave up 0 bases and J gave up 12 bases, with 13 bases separating them. The CDR3 DNA is TGTGCCAGCAGCTTGGACAGGGAGAAAATGTACTTC. It codes for CASSLDREKMYF.

This clone was observed once. The chain is built from TRBV7-8 and TRBJ2-7; 7 positions agree with TRBD2. CDR3 length: 14 residues. V was clipped by 2 bases and J by 5 bases; unmatched bases: 6. The germline gives CDR1 SGHVS, CDR2 FQNEAQ. CDR3 sequence: CASSLKRGRDEQYF. CDR3 sequence (DNA): TGTGCCAGCAGCTTAAAGCGGGGTCGGGACGAGCAGTACTTC.

The gene calls are TRBV5-1 and TRBJ1-4, with TRBD1 matching over 10 bases. CDR1 and CDR2 (germline): SGHRS, YFSETQ. The CDR3 loop spans 15 amino acids. V gave up 5 bases and J gave up 4 bases; unmatched junction bases: 5. The CDR3 reads CASRRQGADNEKLFF. The CDR3 DNA reads TGCGCCAGCAGGAGACAGGGGGCTGATAATGAAAAACTGTTTTTT.

The V call is TRBV30, the J call TRBJ1-2, with TRBD1 identical over 11 bases. The V gene's germline CDR1 is GTSNPN and CDR2 SVGIG (reference sequence). CDR3 length: 15 residues. V trimming: 3 bases; J trimming: 5 bases; junction bases outside the gene matches: 8. The CDR3 reads CAWRQDRGRMYGYTF. The CDR3 DNA sequence: TGTGCCTGGAGGCAGGACAGGGGGCGTATGTATGGCTACACCTTC.

The chain carries TRBV4-1 and TRBJ2-7; TRBD1 is a possible D gene (7 bases). V dropped 3 bases and J dropped 5 bases, with 17 bases sitting between them. There are 15 residues in the CDR3. The germline V gene has CDR1 MGHRA and CDR2 YSYEKL. The CDR3 loop is CASSHLWRGQNEQYF. CDR3 in DNA: TGCGCCAGCAGCCATCTTTGGAGGGGGCAGAACGAGCAGTACTTC.

In its sample, this clone was seen a few times. This chain uses TRBV6-5 with TRBJ2-1; D might be TRBD2 (5 bases). This CDR3 has 13 residues. CDR1 and CDR2 (germline): MNHEY, SVGAGI. Trimming removed 5 bases at V and 9 bases at J, with 14 bases between. CDR3 region: CASSLRSEGEQFF. In nucleotides, the CDR3 is TGTGCCAGCAGTCTAAGAAGCGAGGGTGAGCAGTTCTTC.

The chain recombines TRBV27 with TRBJ1-5; D is ambiguous. Trimming left V 6 bases short and J 0 bases short, with 12 bases between. The CDR3 extends over 15 amino acids. CDR1 is MNHEY, CDR2 SMNVEV, per germline (reference sequence). As DNA, the CDR3 is TGTGCCAGCAGCCCTTTATCGGGTAGCAATCAGCCCCAGCATTTT. This codes for CASSPLSGSNQPQHF.